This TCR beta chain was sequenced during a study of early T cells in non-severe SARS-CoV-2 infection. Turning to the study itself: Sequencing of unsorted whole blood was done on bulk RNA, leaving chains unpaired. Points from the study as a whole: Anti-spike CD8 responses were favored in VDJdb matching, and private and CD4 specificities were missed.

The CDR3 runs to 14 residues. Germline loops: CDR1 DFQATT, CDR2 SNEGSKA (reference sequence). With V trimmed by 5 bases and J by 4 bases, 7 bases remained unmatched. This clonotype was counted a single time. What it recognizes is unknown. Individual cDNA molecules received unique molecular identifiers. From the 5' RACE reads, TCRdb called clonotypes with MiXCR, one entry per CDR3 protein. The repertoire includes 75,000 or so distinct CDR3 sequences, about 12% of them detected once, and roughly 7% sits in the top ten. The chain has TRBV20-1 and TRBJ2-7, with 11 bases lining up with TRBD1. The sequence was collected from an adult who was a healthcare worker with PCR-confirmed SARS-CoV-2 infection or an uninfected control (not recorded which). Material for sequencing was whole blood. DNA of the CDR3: TGCAGTGCTGGGGACAGGGGGTCGGGATACGAGCAGTACTTC. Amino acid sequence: CSAGDRGSGYEQYF.